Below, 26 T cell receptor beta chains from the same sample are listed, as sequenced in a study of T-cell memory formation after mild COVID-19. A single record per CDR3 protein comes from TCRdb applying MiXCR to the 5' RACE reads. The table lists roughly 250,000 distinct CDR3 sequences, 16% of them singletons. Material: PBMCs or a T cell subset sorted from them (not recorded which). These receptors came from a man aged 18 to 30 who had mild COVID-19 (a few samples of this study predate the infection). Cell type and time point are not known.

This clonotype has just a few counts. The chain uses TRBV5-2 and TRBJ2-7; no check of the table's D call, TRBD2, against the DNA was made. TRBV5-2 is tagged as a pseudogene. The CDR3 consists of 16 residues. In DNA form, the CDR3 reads TGCGCCAGCAAAGTCGGCAGGGAAAATAGCTCCTACGAGCAGTACGTC. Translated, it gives CASKVGRENSSYEQYV.

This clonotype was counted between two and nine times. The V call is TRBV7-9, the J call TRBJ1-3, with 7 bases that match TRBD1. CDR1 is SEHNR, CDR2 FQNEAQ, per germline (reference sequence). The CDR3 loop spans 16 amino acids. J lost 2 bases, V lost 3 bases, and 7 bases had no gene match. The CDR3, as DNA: TGTGCCAGCAGCTTTTCGACAGGGCGGACTGGAAACACCATATATTTT. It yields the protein CASSFSTGRTGNTIYF.

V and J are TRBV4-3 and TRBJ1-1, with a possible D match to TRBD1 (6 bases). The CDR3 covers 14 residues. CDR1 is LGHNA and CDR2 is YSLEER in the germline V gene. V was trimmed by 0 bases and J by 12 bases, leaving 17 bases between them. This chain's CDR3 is CASSQDLQEGVPFF. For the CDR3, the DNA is TGCGCCAGCAGCCAAGACCTACAGGAGGGGGTTCCTTTCTTT.

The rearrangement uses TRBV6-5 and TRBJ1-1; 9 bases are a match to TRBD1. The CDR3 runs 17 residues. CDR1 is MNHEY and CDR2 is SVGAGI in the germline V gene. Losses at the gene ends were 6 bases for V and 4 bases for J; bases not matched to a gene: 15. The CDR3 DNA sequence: TGTGCCAGCAGCCGCCTGAGGACAGGGGTTGCGGGCACTGAAGCTTTCTTT. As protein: CASSRLRTGVAGTEAFF.

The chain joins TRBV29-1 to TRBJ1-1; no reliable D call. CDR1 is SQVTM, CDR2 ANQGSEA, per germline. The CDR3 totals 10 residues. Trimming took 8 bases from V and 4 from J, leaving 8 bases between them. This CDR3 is CSLGGTEAFF. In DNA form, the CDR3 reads TGCAGCCTAGGCGGCACTGAAGCTTTCTTT. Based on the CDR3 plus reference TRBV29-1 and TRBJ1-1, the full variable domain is SAVISQKPSRDICQRGTSLTIQCQVDSQVTMMFWYRQQPGQSLTLIATANQGSEATYESGFVIDKFPISRPNLTFSTLTVSNMSPEDSSIYLCSLGGTEAFFGQGTRLTVV.

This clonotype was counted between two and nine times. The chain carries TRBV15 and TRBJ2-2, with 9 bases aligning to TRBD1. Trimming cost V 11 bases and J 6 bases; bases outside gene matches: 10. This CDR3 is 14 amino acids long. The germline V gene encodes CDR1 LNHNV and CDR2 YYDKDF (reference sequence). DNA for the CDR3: TGTGCCGCAAGGCGGGACAGGGCGGCCGGGGAGCTGTTTTTT. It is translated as CAARRDRAAGELFF.

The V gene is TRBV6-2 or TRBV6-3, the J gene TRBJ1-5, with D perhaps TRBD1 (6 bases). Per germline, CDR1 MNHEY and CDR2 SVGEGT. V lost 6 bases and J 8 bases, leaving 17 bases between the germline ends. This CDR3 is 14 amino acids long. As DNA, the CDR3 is TGTGCCAGCAGCAAACGGGGGGCTAGTGAGCCCCAGCATTTT. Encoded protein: CASSKRGASEPQHF.

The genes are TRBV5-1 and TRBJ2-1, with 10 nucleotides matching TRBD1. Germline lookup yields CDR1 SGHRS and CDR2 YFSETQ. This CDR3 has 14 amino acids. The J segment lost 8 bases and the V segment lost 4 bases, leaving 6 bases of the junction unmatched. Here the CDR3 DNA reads TGCGCCAGCAGCGCGGGGGACAGGGGCGATGAGCAGTTCTTC. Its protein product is CASSAGDRGDEQFF.

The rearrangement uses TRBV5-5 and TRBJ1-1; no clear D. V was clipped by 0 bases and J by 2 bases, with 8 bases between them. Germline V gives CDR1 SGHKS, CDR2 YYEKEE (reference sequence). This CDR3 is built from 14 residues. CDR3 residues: CASSLGGINTEAFF. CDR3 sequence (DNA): TGTGCCAGCAGCTTGGGGGGAATTAACACTGAAGCTTTCTTT.

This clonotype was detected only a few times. The CDR3 coding sequence is TGCGCCAGCAGCCAACTTGGTGATCGTGCTAACTATGGCTACACCTTC. Translated: CASSQLGDRANYGYTF. The gene calls are TRBV4-3 and TRBJ1-2; D is undetermined. CDR1 LGHNA and CDR2 YSLEER come from the germline V gene. Trimming removed 2 bases from V and 0 bases from J, with 13 bases in between. CDR3 length: 16 amino acids.

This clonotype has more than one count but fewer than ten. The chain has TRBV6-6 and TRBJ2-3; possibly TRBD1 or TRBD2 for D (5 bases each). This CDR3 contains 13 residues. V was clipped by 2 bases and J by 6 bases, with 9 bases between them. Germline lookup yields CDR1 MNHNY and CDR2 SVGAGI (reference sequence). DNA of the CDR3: TGTGCCAGCAGTTACGGGACGTTGGATACGCAGTATTTT. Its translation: CASSYGTLDTQYF.

The DNA for the CDR3 is TGTGCCACCAGTGAGTACCTGGGAGATACGCAGTATTTT. Translation: CATSEYLGDTQYF. The chain uses TRBV24-1 and TRBJ2-3, with D unclear. The germline gives CDR1 KGHDR, CDR2 SFDVKD. The CDR3 spans 13 residues. The V end was cut by 4 bases, the J end by 5 bases, with 9 bases between.

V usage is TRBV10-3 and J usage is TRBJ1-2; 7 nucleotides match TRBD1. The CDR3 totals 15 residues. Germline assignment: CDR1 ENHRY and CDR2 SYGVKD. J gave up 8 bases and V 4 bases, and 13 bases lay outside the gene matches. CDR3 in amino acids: CAISVPTGSFGGYTF. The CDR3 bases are TGTGCCATCAGTGTACCGACAGGGAGTTTTGGGGGCTACACCTTC.

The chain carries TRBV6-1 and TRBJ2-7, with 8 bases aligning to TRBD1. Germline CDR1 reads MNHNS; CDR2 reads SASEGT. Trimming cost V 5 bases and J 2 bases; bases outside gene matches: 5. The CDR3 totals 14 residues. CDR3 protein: CASSLRQGTYEQYV. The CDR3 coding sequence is TGTGCCAGCAGTCTCCGACAGGGGACCTACGAGCAGTACGTC.

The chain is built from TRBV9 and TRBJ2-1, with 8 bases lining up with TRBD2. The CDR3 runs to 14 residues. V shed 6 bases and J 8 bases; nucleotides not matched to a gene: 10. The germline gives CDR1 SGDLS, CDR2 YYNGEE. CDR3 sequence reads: CASTPGGGFHEQFF. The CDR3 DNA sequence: TGTGCCAGCACCCCGGGGGGGGGATTCCATGAGCAGTTCTTC. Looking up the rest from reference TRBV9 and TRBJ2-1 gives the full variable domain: DSGVTQTPKHLITATGQRVTLRCSPRSGDLSVYWYQQSLDQGLQFLIQYYNGEERAKGNILERFSAQQFPDLHSELNLSSLELGDSALYFCASTPGGGFHEQFFGPGTRLTVL.

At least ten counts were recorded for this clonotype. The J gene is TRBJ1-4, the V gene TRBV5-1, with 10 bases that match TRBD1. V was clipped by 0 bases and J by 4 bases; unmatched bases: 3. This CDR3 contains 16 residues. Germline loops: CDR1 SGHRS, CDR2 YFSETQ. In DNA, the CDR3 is TGCGCCAGCAGCTTGGGGGACAGGGGATTTAATGAAAAACTGTTTTTT. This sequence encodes CASSLGDRGFNEKLFF.

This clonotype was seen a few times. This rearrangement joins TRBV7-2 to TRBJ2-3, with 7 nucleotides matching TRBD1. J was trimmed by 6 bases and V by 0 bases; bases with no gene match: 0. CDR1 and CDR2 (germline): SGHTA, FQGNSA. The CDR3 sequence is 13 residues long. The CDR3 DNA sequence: TGTGCCAGCAGCTTAGCGGGACAGGATACGCAGTATTTT. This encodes CASSLAGQDTQYF.

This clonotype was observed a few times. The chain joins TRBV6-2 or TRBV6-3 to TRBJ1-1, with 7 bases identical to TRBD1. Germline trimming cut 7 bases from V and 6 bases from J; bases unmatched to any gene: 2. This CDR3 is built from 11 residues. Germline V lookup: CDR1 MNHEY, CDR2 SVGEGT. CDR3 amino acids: CASNQGAEAFF. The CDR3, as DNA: TGTGCCAGCAACCAGGGGGCTGAAGCTTTCTTT.

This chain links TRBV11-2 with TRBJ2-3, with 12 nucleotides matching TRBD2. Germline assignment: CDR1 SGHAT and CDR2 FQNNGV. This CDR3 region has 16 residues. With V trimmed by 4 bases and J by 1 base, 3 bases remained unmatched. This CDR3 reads CASSSRTSGGTDTQYF. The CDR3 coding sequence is TGTGCCAGCAGCTCTCGGACTAGCGGGGGCACAGATACGCAGTATTTT.

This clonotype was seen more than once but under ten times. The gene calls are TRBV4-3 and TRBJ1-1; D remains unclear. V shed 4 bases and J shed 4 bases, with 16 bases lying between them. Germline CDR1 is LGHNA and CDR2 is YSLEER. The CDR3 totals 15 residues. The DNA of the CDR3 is TGCGCCAGCAGCCCACGCGGGTTGGGTGGCACTGAAGCTTTCTTT. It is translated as CASSPRGLGGTEAFF.

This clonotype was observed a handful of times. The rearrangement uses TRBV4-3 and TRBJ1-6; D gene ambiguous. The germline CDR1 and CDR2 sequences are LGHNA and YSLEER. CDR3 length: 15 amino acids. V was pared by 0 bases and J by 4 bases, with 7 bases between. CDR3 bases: TGCGCCAGCAGCCAAGATTCCGGGTATAATTCACCCCTCCACTTT. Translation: CASSQDSGYNSPLHF.

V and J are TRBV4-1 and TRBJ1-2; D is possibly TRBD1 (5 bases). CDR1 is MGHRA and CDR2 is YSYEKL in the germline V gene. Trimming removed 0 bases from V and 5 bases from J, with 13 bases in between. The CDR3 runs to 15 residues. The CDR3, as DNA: TGCGCCAGCAGCCAAGACAGGGAGGTCGGTTATGGCTACACCTTC. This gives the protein CASSQDREVGYGYTF.

CDR3: CASSLTGTSGSTDTQYF. Here the CDR3 DNA reads TGTGCCAGCAGCTTAACCGGGACTAGCGGGAGCACAGATACGCAGTATTTT. The V call is TRBV7-3, the J call TRBJ2-3; 12 bases align to TRBD2. The V segment lost 0 bases and the J segment 0 bases; nucleotides outside the gene matches: 1. The germline gives CDR1 SGHTA, CDR2 FQGTGA. The CDR3 length is 17 residues.

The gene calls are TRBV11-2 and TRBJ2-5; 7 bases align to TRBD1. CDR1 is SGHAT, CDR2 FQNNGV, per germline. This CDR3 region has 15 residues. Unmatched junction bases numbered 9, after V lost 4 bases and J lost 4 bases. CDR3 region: CASSSDRVGLETQYF. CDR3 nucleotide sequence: TGTGCCAGCAGCTCCGACAGGGTGGGTCTAGAGACCCAGTACTTC.

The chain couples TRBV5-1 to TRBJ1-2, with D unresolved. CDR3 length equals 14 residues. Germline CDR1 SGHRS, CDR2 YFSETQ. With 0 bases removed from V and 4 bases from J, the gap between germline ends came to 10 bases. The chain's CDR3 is CASSLAPGSYGYTF. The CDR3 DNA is TGCGCCAGCAGCTTGGCCCCCGGGTCCTATGGCTACACCTTC.

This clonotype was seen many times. CDR3 loop: CASSVDSSNQPQHF. DNA for the CDR3: TGTGCCAGCAGTGTGGACAGTAGCAATCAGCCCCAGCATTTT. The chain recombines TRBV12-3 or TRBV12-4 with TRBJ1-5; D may be TRBD1 (6 bases). CDR3 size: 14 residues. Trimming removed 5 bases from V and 0 bases from J, with 8 bases in between.